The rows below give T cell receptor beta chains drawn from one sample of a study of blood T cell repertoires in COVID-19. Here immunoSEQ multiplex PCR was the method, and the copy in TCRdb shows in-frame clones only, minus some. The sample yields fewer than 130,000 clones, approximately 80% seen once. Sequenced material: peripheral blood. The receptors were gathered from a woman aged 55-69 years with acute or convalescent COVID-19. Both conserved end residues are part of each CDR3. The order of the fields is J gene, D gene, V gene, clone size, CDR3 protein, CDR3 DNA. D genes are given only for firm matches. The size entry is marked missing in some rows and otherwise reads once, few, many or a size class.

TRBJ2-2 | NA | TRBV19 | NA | CASSRSQGRTGELFF | TGTGCCAGTAGTCGGTCCCAGGGGCGGACCGGGGAGCTGTTTTTT
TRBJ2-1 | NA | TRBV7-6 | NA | CASSVTDRFPQFF | TGTGCCAGCAGCGTAACCGACAGATTCCCCCAGTTCTTC
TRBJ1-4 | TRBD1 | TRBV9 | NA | CASRRRQGAKKLFF | TGTGCCAGCCGAAGGAGACAGGGGGCGAAAAAACTGTTTTTT
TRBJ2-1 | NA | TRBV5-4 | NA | CASSPTGVYNEQFF | TGTGCCAGCAGCCCGACGGGGGTCTACAATGAGCAGTTCTTC
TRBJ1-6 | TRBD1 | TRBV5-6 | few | CASSFGRGQNSPLHF | TGTGCCAGCAGCTTCGGCAGGGGGCAGAATTCACCCCTCCACTTT
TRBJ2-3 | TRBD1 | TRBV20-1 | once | CSANDPRDSGADTQYF | TGCAGTGCTAATGACCCCCGGGACAGTGGCGCAGATACGCAGTATTTT
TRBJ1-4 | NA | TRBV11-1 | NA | CASSPSTGSKEKLFF | TGTGCCAGCAGCCCTTCAACAGGGTCAAAGGAAAAACTGTTTTTT
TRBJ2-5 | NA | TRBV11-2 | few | CASSPNKGKQYF | TGTGCCAGCAGTCCCAACAAGGGGAAACAGTACTTC
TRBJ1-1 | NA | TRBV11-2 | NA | CASSLFQSGTEAFF | TGTGCCAGCAGCTTATTCCAATCGGGAACTGAAGCTTTCTTT
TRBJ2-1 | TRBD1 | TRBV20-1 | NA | CSASPRGYGEQFF | TGCAGTGCTAGTCCCAGGGGGTATGGTGAGCAGTTCTTC
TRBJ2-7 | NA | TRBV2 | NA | CASSGDPMGAPEQYF | TGTGCCAGCAGTGGAGACCCAATGGGGGCGCCCGAGCAGTACTTC
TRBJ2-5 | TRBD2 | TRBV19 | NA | CASNQRGFQETQYF | TGTGCCAGTAATCAGCGGGGCTTCCAAGAGACCCAGTACTTC
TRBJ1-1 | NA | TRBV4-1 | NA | CASSQEGADTEAFF | TGCGCCAGCAGCCAAGAGGGGGCCGACACTGAAGCTTTCTTT
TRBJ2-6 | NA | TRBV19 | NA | CASSNHRSEANVLTF | TGTGCCAGTAGCAATCACAGATCCGAGGCCAACGTCCTGACTTTC
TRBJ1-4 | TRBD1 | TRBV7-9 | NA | CASSLEQGTNEKLFF | TGTGCCAGCAGCTTAGAACAGGGGACTAATGAAAAACTGTTTTTT
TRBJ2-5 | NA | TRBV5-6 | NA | CASSYRDQETQYF | TGTGCCAGCAGTTACCGGGACCAAGAGACCCAGTACTTC
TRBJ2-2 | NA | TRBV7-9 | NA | CASGLTGTGELFF | TGTGCCAGCGGACTTACAGGGACCGGGGAGCTGTTTTTT
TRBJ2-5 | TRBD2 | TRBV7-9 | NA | CASSLAGGYQETQYF | TGTGCCAGCAGCTTAGCGGGGGGGTACCAAGAGACCCAGTACTTC
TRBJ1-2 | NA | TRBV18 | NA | CASSAGRLRGYTF | TGTGCCAGCTCAGCGGGAAGGCTCAGGGGCTACACCTTC
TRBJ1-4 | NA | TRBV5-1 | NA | CASSWNGDEKLFF | TGCGCCAGCAGCTGGAACGGAGATGAAAAACTGTTTTTT
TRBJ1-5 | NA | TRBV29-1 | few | CSAEVGVGQPQHF | TGCAGCGCTGAGGTAGGGGTAGGTCAGCCCCAGCATTTT
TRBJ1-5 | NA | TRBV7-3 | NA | CASSLRAGRDQPQHF | TGTGCCAGCAGCTTAAGGGCAGGGAGGGATCAGCCCCAGCATTTT
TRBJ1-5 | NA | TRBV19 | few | CASSPVRYSNQPQHF | TGTGCCAGTAGCCCGGTGCGGTATAGCAATCAGCCCCAGCATTTT
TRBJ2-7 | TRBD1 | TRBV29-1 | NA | CSVVGQGLYEQYF | TGCAGCGTTGTGGGACAGGGTCTCTACGAGCAGTACTTC
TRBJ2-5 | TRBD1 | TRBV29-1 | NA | CSAPGTAYQETQYF | TGCAGCGCACCCGGGACAGCGTACCAAGAGACCCAGTACTTC
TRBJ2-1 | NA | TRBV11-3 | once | CASSLNSKHNEQFF | TGTGCCAGCAGCTTGAACAGCAAACACAATGAGCAGTTCTTC
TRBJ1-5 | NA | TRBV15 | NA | CATSTLIGQSQPQHF | TGTGCCACCAGCACCCTTATAGGACAGTCCCAGCCCCAGCATTTT
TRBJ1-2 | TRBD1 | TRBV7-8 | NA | CASSLGAGGTWGYTF | TGTGCCAGCAGCTTAGGGGCAGGGGGAACCTGGGGCTACACCTTC
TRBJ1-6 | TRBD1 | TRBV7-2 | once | CASSGGQGLVFRSPLHF | TGTGCCAGCAGCGGGGGACAGGGCCTGGTGTTTCGCTCACCCCTCCACTTT
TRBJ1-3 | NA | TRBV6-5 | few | CASSLGNTIYF | TGTGCCAGCAGTCTTGGAAACACCATATATTTT
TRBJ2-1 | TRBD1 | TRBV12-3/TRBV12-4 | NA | CASSSTGRNEQFF | TGTGCCAGCAGTTCGACAGGGCGCAATGAGCAGTTCTTC
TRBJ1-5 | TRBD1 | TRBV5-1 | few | CASGTGEENQPQHF | TGCGCCAGCGGGACAGGGGAAGAGAATCAGCCCCAGCATTTT
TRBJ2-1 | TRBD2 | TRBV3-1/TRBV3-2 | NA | CATSAVAGVVNEQFF | TGTGCCACGTCAGCTGTGGCGGGGGTGGTCAATGAGCAGTTCTTC
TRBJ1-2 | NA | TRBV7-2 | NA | CASSLRGHGYTF | TGTGCCAGCAGCTTAAGGGGTCATGGCTACACCTTC
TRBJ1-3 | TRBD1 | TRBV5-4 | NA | CASSLQGASGNTIYF | TGTGCCAGCAGCTTACAGGGGGCTTCTGGAAACACCATATATTTT
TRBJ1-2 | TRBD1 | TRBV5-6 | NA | CASSFGTGYFGYTF | TGTGCCAGCAGCTTCGGGACAGGGTATTTCGGCTACACCTTC
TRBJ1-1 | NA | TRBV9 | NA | CASSAGRANTEAFF | TGTGCCAGCAGCGCCGGGAGGGCGAACACTGAAGCTTTCTTT
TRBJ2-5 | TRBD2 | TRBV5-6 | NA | CASSWSGGRLETQYF | TGTGCCAGCAGCTGGAGCGGGGGCCGGCTGGAGACCCAGTACTTC
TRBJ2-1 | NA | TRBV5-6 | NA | CASSSPGSGFKFF | TGTGCCAGCAGCTCCCCAGGTAGCGGTTTTAAGTTCTTC
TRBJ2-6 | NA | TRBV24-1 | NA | CATSDHPRAGANVLTF | TGTGCCACCAGTGATCATCCCCGAGCCGGGGCCAACGTCCTGACTTTC
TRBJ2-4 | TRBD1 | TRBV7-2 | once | CASSHDRGRSGRAKNIQYF | TGTGCCAGCAGCCACGACAGGGGGAGAAGTGGAAGGGCCAAAAACATTCAGTACTTC
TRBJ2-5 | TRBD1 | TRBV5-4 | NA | CASSLGPQGLEETQYF | TGTGCCAGCAGCTTGGGCCCACAGGGGTTGGAGGAGACCCAGTACTTC